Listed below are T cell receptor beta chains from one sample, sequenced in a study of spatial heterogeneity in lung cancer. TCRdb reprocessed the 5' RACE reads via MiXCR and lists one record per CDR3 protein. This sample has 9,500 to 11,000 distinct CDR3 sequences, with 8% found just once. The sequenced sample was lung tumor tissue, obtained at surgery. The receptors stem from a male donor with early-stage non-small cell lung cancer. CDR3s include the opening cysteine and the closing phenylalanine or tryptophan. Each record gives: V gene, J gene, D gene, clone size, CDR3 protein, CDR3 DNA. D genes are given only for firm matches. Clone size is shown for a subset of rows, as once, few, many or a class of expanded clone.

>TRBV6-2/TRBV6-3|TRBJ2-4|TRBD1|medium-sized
CASSSPRDREDIQYF
TGTGCCAGCAGTTCCCCGAGGGACAGGGAAGACATTCAGTACTTC
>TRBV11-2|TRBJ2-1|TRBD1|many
CASSLDRDREWDEQFF
TGTGCCAGCAGCTTAGATCGAGACAGGGAGTGGGATGAGCAGTTCTTC
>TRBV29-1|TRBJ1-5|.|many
CSVKIRDQPQHF
TGCAGCGTTAAGATCAGGGATCAGCCCCAGCATTTT
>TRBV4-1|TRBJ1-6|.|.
CASSFSSYNSPLHF
TGCGCCAGCAGCTTTAGCTCCTATAATTCACCCCTCCACTTT
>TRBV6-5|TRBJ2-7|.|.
CASTSGYEQYF
TGTGCCAGTACTAGTGGGTACGAGCAGTACTTC
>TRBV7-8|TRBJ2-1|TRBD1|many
CASRLRTGRNEQFF
TGTGCCAGCAGGCTAAGGACAGGGCGCAATGAGCAGTTCTTC
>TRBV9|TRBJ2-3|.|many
CASSVESTDTQYF
TGTGCCAGCAGCGTAGAGAGCACAGATACGCAGTATTTT
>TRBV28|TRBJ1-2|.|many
CASSSLNYGYTF
TGTGCCAGCAGTTCTTTGAACTATGGCTACACCTTC
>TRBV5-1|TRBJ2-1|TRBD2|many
CASSILAGARYNEQFF
TGCGCCAGCAGCATCCTAGCGGGAGCAAGGTACAATGAGCAGTTCTTC
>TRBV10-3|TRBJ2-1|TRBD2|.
CASSGGDSEQFF
TGTGCCAGCTCGGGGGGGGATAGTGAGCAGTTCTTC
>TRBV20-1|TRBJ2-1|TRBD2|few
CSAGGTMQFF
TGCAGTGCCGGCGGGACTATGCAGTTCTTC
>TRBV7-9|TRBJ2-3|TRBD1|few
CASSLSGTGSDTQYF
TGTGCCAGCAGCTTGTCCGGGACAGGGTCAGATACGCAGTATTTT
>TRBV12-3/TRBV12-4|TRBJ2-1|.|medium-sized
CASSFGLHNEQFF
TGTGCCAGCAGTTTCGGACTGCACAATGAGCAGTTCTTC
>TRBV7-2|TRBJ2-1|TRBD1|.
CASSQRDRVGNEQFF
TGTGCCAGCAGCCAAAGGGACAGAGTGGGCAATGAGCAGTTCTTC
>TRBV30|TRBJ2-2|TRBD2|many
CAWSAGLAGGNANTGELFF
TGTGCCTGGAGTGCGGGACTAGCGGGAGGCAACGCGAACACCGGGGAGCTGTTTTTT
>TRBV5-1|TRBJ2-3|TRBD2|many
CASSFGAGSTDTQYF
TGCGCCAGCAGCTTTGGAGCGGGATCCACAGATACGCAGTATTTT
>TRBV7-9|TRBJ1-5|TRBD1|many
CASSQETGLNQPQHF
TGTGCCAGCAGCCAGGAGACAGGGTTGAATCAGCCCCAGCATTTT